One T cell receptor (beta chain) is described in this entry. It has no known antigen specificity. Base-call qualities are not available, and no considerably larger clone is one nucleotide away. The data belong to a study of blood T cell repertoires in COVID-19 (dated by TCRdb to the early 2020s). Broadly, across the study: Samples from collaborators originated in the United States, Italy and Spain and spanned both the acute and convalescent phases of COVID-19. A freely available public database, intended as a resource for researchers studying the immune response to SARS-CoV-2, is where the repertoires were released. Samples were obtained from the ongoing ImmuneRACE study (first 160 participants) and from about 1,300 subjects provided by 6 global collaborators. The material from the prospective study consisted of cDNA or gDNA derived from T cells, B-cell-depleted T cells, or PBMCs. The dataset comprised deeply sampled blood TCRbeta repertoires from subjects exposed to, actively infected with, or recovered from COVID-19. A de-identified subject ID, COVID-19 status, age in years and sex were almost always included in the sample metadata. Where available, HLA class I and class II types were obtained from metadata supplied by the sample provider rather than from assay-based typing.

The germline V gene provides CDR1 SGHRS and CDR2 YFSETQ. The CDR3 covers 15 residues, taking in both the cysteine and the phenylalanine. The kept DNA is CDR3 alone, 45 bases in frame from the first base. V has 2 bases trimmed and J has 8 bases trimmed; junction bases matching no gene number 3. TCRbeta CDR3 regions were amplified from genomic DNA using the immunoSEQ Assay, a bias-controlled multiplex PCR. The authors processed their data as follows. Within the assay, amplification of reference gene primers was used to estimate how many nucleated cells each sample contained. To quantify the absolute abundance of each unique TCRbeta CDR3 rearrangement, sequence reads were collapsed and filtered. For each sample, productive Simpson clonality was calculated as the square root of Simpson's diversity index across productive rearrangements. Imported from immuneACCESS, the table was reduced by TCRdb to in-frame sequences with V and J called. These copies leave out some clones; in studies compared against another copy, an unresolved V gene accounts for under half, and the cause of the remainder is not known. The V and J calls and clone size were taken over from that table, and D and trimming were inferred from the DNA. This sample is represented by tens of thousands of clones; about 80% of them were singletons. The top ten hold approximately 40% of the sample.

Here is what the overall study found, with its caveats: The amount of clinical and demographic metadata varied by source and participant and was provided uncurated.

Collaborating institutions collected whole blood in K2EDTA tubes following their own protocols. Collaborator samples were shipped for TCRbeta analysis as frozen whole blood, isolated PBMCs, or DNA extracted from either sample type. This chain is built from TRBV5-1 and TRBJ2-1, with 14 central nucleotides matching TRBD2. The origin of this receptor is a woman between 70 and 85 years old with acute or convalescent COVID-19. The sequenced sample was peripheral blood. The DNA sequence is as follows: TGCGCCAGCAGCTTAGGGACTAGCGGGAGAGATGAGCAGTTCTTC. This encodes CASSLGTSGRDEQFF.